The 29 T cell receptor beta chains below come from one sample, sequenced in a study of T cells in Graves' hyperthyroidism and ophthalmopathy. The CDR3 regions of TCR beta were amplified from RNA transcripts. The TCR CDR3 first-round RT-PCR relied on the HTBI primer set. TCRdb ran MiXCR on the multiplex PCR reads and lists one entry per CDR3 protein. The sample has some 600,000 distinct CDR3 sequences; around 13% are singletons. Source material: blood. Every receptor here comes from a woman aged 25-40 years with Graves' hyperthyroidism that later progressed to Graves' ophthalmopathy.

Note on this clonotype: Germline and junction disagree at one end, which may indicate a read error. This chain uses TRBV5-8 with TRBJ2-1; D is undetermined. Germline V gives CDR1 SGHTS, CDR2 YDEGEE. CDR3 length equals 16 residues. CDR3 protein: CASSLIGLISYNEQFF. Here the CDR3 DNA reads TGCGCCAGCAGCTTGATAGGGTTGATCTCCTACAATGAGCAGTTCTTC.

This chain connects TRBV6-4 to TRBJ2-7, with TRBD1 matching over 9 bases. CDR3 length: 16 amino acids. The germline gives CDR1 MRHNA, CDR2 SNTAGT. J gave up 5 bases and V 1 base, and 9 bases lay outside the gene matches. The CDR3, as DNA: TGTGCCAGCAGTGACTTAAGGACAGGGGACGTCCACGAGCAGTACTTC. Protein sequence: CASSDLRTGDVHEQYF.

This clonotype has at least ten counts. J is TRBJ2-1 and V is TRBV7-9; 10 positions agree with TRBD2. This CDR3 is 14 amino acids long. Per the germline V gene, CDR1 is SEHNR and CDR2 is FQNEAQ (reference sequence). Losses at the gene ends were 6 bases for V and 13 bases for J; bases not matched to a gene: 12. The CDR3 sequence is CASSSGLAGVVQFF. In nucleotides, the CDR3 is TGTGCCAGCAGTTCGGGTCTAGCGGGAGTGGTACAGTTCTTC.

This clonotype came up many times. The J gene is TRBJ2-7, the V gene TRBV11-3, with TRBD1 identical over 7 bases. This CDR3 is built from 14 residues. The trim removed 5 bases at V and 1 base at J, leaving 5 bases unmatched. The germline gives CDR1 SGHNT, CDR2 YENEEA. The CDR3 coding sequence is TGTGCCAGCAGCGACGACAGGGTTTCCTACGAGCAGTACTTC. It specifies CASSDDRVSYEQYF.

V usage is TRBV30 and J usage is TRBJ1-5; tentative D call: TRBD1 (5 bases). This CDR3 has 17 amino acids. CDR1 and CDR2 from the germline V gene are GTSNPN and SVGIG (reference sequence). Trimming took 2 bases from V and 3 from J, leaving 20 bases between them. Here the CDR3 DNA reads TGTGCCTGGAGTATCCCCGGGCAGGGCGTCTTCAATCAGCCCCAGCATTTT. This encodes CAWSIPGQGVFNQPQHF.

Details on this clonotype: A read error may be the cause here, since a much bigger clone is one base away. V is TRBV30 and J is TRBJ1-2; 8 bases are a match to TRBD1. Trimming at V came to 1 base and at J to 7 bases, leaving 11 bases not matched to a gene. Germline CDR1 reads GTSNPN; CDR2 reads SVGIG (reference sequence). This CDR3 has 15 residues. In DNA form, the CDR3 reads TGTGCCTGGAGTGAGGCTTCAGGGGGCGCGGGTGGCTACACCTTC. This codes for CAWSEASGGAGGYTF.

This clonotype was recorded a few times. The chain combines TRBV27 with TRBJ1-5; no clear D. Germline V gene data show CDR1 as MNHEY and CDR2 as SMNVEV (reference sequence). Trimming removed 5 bases at V and 5 bases at J, with 10 bases between. The CDR3 consists of 13 residues. DNA of the CDR3: TGTGCCAGCAGTCATCGGTGGGATCAGCCCCAGCATTTT. As protein: CASSHRWDQPQHF.

This clonotype was recorded many times. CDR3 region: CSARSPGTGRVTGELFF. The CDR3 DNA sequence: TGCAGTGCTAGATCACCAGGGACAGGGAGAGTGACCGGGGAGCTGTTTTTT. The chain combines TRBV20-1 with TRBJ2-2; TRBD1 matches 9 bases. The CDR3 length is 17 residues. The germline gives CDR1 DFQATT, CDR2 SNEGSKA (reference sequence). With V trimmed by 2 bases and J by 5 bases, 12 bases remained unmatched.

V is TRBV2 and J is TRBJ2-5; 8 nucleotides line up with TRBD2. The germline gives CDR1 SNHLY, CDR2 FYNNEI. There are 15 residues in the CDR3. The junction had 8 bases not matched to a gene; V was cut back by 4 bases and J by 4 bases. The CDR3 here is CASSGGSGIRETQYF. The CDR3 DNA sequence: TGTGCCAGCAGTGGGGGTAGCGGGATACGAGAGACCCAGTACTTC.

This clonotype was seen at least ten times. The chain links TRBV6-5 to TRBJ1-6; 9 nucleotides align to TRBD1. V trimming: 7 bases; J trimming: 0 bases; junction bases outside the gene matches: 7. CDR1 is MNHEY, CDR2 SVGAGI, per germline. The CDR3 loop spans 17 amino acids. CDR3 nucleotide sequence: TGTGCCAGCATTCCTCCGGGACAGGGCTCCTATAATTCACCCCTCCACTTT. Protein sequence: CASIPPGQGSYNSPLHF.

The chain uses TRBV5-1 and TRBJ1-2; D gene uncertain. Germline CDR1 reads SGHRS; CDR2 reads YFSETQ. This CDR3 contains 14 residues. Deletions cut 0 bases from V and 0 bases from J, with 6 bases between. CDR3 nucleotides: TGCGCCAGCAGCTTGGAGTGGGCTAACTATGGCTACACCTTC. Its protein product is CASSLEWANYGYTF.

This clonotype was observed a few times. The rearrangement links TRBV4-1 to TRBJ1-5; 8 bases match TRBD1. Germline V gene data show CDR1 as MGHRA and CDR2 as YSYEKL. The trim removed 1 base at V and 7 bases at J, leaving 0 bases unmatched. The CDR3 has 13 amino acids. The CDR3 sequence: CASSQGQGQPQHF. As DNA, the CDR3 is TGCGCCAGCAGCCAAGGACAGGGGCAGCCCCAGCATTTT.

This clonotype has a count of ten or more. The V gene is TRBV12-5, the J gene TRBJ1-5, with TRBD1 as a possible D gene (5 bases). The CDR3 contains 16 residues. The germline V gene has CDR1 LGHNT and CDR2 FRNRAP. V was shortened by 1 base and J by 1 base, with 11 bases between the two germline ends. CDR3 sequence (DNA): TGTGCTAGTGGTTTGGAAACAGGACTCAGCAATCAGCCCCAGCATTTT. It is translated as CASGLETGLSNQPQHF.

There are a few counts of this clonotype. The chain joins TRBV12-3 or TRBV12-4 to TRBJ2-7; D uncertain. The V end lost 5 bases, the J end lost 3 bases, and 14 bases lay between the germline ends. There are 14 residues in the CDR3. CDR3 in DNA: TGTGCCAGCAGTGCCACGACGGTGGGCTACGAGCAGTACTTC. Translation: CASSATTVGYEQYF.

This clonotype was detected ten times or more. This chain joins TRBV6-2 or TRBV6-3 and TRBJ1-1; D is perhaps TRBD1 (5 bases). With 5 bases removed from V and 2 bases from J, the gap between germline ends came to 12 bases. This CDR3 has 14 residues. Germline CDR1 reads MNHEY; CDR2 reads SVGEGT. This chain's CDR3 is CASSPRTPNTEAFF. The CDR3 DNA reads as TGTGCCAGCAGTCCGAGGACACCTAACACTGAAGCTTTCTTT.

V gene TRBV6-1 combines with J gene TRBJ2-1; 8 bases map to TRBD1. Germline-derived CDR1 and CDR2 are MNHNS and SASEGT. The V gene end was trimmed by 6 bases and the J gene end by 0 bases; junction bases not matched to a gene: 10. The CDR3 has 17 amino acids. The CDR3 DNA sequence: TGTGCCAGCAGCACAGACAGGGGCCTCACCTCCTACAATGAGCAGTTCTTC. Translating it yields CASSTDRGLTSYNEQFF.

This clonotype was recorded many times. The V gene is TRBV11-3, the J gene TRBJ2-7, with TRBD1 matching 7 bases. The germline V gene encodes CDR1 SGHNT and CDR2 YENEEA. V dropped 4 bases and J dropped 2; count of bases not matched to a gene: 8. The CDR3 is 15 amino acids. CDR3 protein: CASSYSTGPTYEQYF. CDR3 DNA: TGTGCCAGCAGCTACTCGACAGGGCCCACCTACGAGCAGTACTTC.

The rearrangement links TRBV4-1 to TRBJ2-5, with 8 bases aligning to TRBD1. Germline trimming cut 7 bases from V and 4 bases from J; bases unmatched to any gene: 8. The CDR3 length is 14 residues. Germline V gives CDR1 MGHRA, CDR2 YSYEKL. The CDR3 loop reads CASKWDRRSETQYF. The CDR3 nucleotides are TGCGCCAGCAAATGGGACAGGAGATCAGAGACCCAGTACTTC.

V gene TRBV10-3 combines with J gene TRBJ2-3; 10 bases are shared with TRBD2. The CDR3 consists of 13 residues. J gave up 6 bases and V 7 bases, and 4 bases lay outside the gene matches. CDR1 is ENHRY, CDR2 SYGVKD, per germline. CDR3 loop: CAITSGSEDTQYF. CDR3 nucleotides: TGTGCCATCACTAGCGGGAGCGAGGATACGCAGTATTTT.

There are many counts of this clonotype. The genes are TRBV20-1 and TRBJ1-4; no reliable D call. The CDR3 has 13 residues. The ends were cut back, 6 bases at V and 7 bases at J, with 15 bases in the middle. Germline V lookup: CDR1 DFQATT, CDR2 SNEGSKA (reference sequence). The CDR3, as DNA: TGCAGTGCCCTTCAGCTACGGGGTGAAAAACTGTTTTTT. Its translation: CSALQLRGEKLFF.

Only a few counts were recorded for this clonotype. The rearrangement uses TRBV7-2 and TRBJ1-2, with D unresolved. The CDR3 covers 11 residues. The ends were cut back, 7 bases at V and 8 bases at J, with 11 bases in the middle. Looked up from germline, CDR1 is SGHTA and CDR2 is FQGNSA. As DNA, the CDR3 is TGTGCCAGCACCCTAGTAGGGGGCTACACCTTC. Its translation is CASTLVGGYTF.

The V gene is TRBV28, the J gene TRBJ2-7, with 13 bases that match TRBD2. The CDR3 is 17 residues long. Germline V gene lookup returns CDR1 MDHEN and CDR2 SYDVKM. V lost 5 bases and J lost 2; bases outside the gene matches: 9. Here the CDR3 reads CASSTSGRASVPYEQYF. The CDR3 DNA sequence: TGTGCCAGCAGTACTAGCGGGAGGGCCTCAGTTCCCTACGAGCAGTACTTC.

At least ten counts were recorded for this clonotype. V usage is TRBV18 and J usage is TRBJ2-1; 7 bases align to TRBD2. The trim removed 0 bases at V and 8 bases at J, leaving 10 bases unmatched. CDR3 length: 16 residues. Germline CDR1 reads KGHSH; CDR2 reads LQKENI. The CDR3 sequence is CASSPPGGSIVHEQFF. In DNA form, the CDR3 reads TGTGCCAGCTCACCACCGGGCGGGAGTATCGTCCATGAGCAGTTCTTC.

This clonotype was counted at least ten times. The chain links TRBV20-1 to TRBJ2-7; D not resolved. Trimming removed 1 base at V and 1 base at J, with 11 bases between. In germline, CDR1 is DFQATT, CDR2 SNEGSKA (reference sequence). The CDR3 covers 14 residues. The CDR3 bases are TGCAGTGCTAGAGGCGTCGCACGGTCCTACGAGCAGTACTTC. Its translation: CSARGVARSYEQYF.

This chain joins TRBV19 and TRBJ1-5; TRBD1 is a possible D gene (5 bases). This CDR3 is 15 amino acids long. V shed 7 bases and J shed 10 bases, with 23 bases lying between them. Per germline, CDR1 LNHDA and CDR2 SQIVND (reference sequence). The CDR3 reads CASTTPQGSMSPQHF. CDR3 DNA: TGTGCCAGTACCACCCCGCAGGGTTCGATGTCACCCCAGCATTTT.

Many counts were recorded for this clonotype. The J gene is TRBJ2-4, the V gene TRBV24-1; D perhaps matches TRBD2 (5 bases). The germline V and J ends were trimmed by 5 bases and 9 bases, with 16 bases remaining between them. Germline CDR1 reads KGHDR; CDR2 reads SFDVKD. The CDR3 length is 14 residues. The DNA of the CDR3 is TGTGCCACCAGTGGGCACCCAGACGGGGTCATTCAGTACTTC. This codes for CATSGHPDGVIQYF.

This clonotype was recorded at least ten times. V gene TRBV19 combines with J gene TRBJ1-2; TRBD1 matches 8 bases. CDR3 size: 17 residues. Per the germline V gene, CDR1 is LNHDA and CDR2 is SQIVND (reference sequence). Trimming at V came to 1 base and at J to 7 bases, leaving 14 bases not matched to a gene. The CDR3 loop reads CASSIVVRQGNVVGYTF. CDR3 coding DNA: TGTGCCAGTAGTATAGTAGTGAGACAGGGGAACGTGGTTGGCTACACCTTC.

Regarding this clonotype: This may be a read error, as it is one base from a much larger clone. J is TRBJ2-2 and V is TRBV7-2, with 8 bases aligning to TRBD2. This CDR3 has 15 residues. Germline V gene sequence: CDR1 SGHTA, CDR2 FQGNSA. The V gene end was trimmed by 2 bases and the J gene end by 6 bases; junction bases not matched to a gene: 5. This CDR3 is CASSLNPSGSGELFF. CDR3 nucleotides: TGTGCCAGCAGCTTAAATCCTAGCGGGTCCGGGGAGCTGTTTTTT.

This clonotype came up many times. V and J are TRBV24-1 and TRBJ2-1, with 10 bases identical to TRBD2. Germline lookup yields CDR1 KGHDR and CDR2 SFDVKD. With 4 bases clipped from V and 5 bases from J, the junction kept 4 bases outside the gene matches. The CDR3 totals 15 residues. CDR3 protein: CATSDEGLAHNEQFF. CDR3 nucleotides: TGTGCCACCAGTGACGAGGGACTAGCGCACAATGAGCAGTTCTTC.